These T cell receptor beta chains were read from a single sample in a study of T-cell memory formation after mild COVID-19. TCRdb analysed the 5' RACE reads with MiXCR anew, one entry per CDR3 protein. The data hold 140,000 or so distinct CDR3 sequences, with about 6% observed a single time. The sample consisted of PBMCs or a T cell subset sorted from them (not recorded which). The receptors were sampled from an adult woman who had mild COVID-19 (a few samples of this study predate the infection). Cell type and time point are not known. Both conserved end residues are trimmed from each CDR3. The order of the fields is D gene, J gene, V gene, CDR3 protein. D genes are given only for firm matches.

d_call: NA; j_call: TRBJ1-5; v_call: TRBV20-1; cdr3_aa: SARVPGMRNQPQH
d_call: NA; j_call: TRBJ2-2; v_call: TRBV12-3/TRBV12-4; cdr3_aa: AIQSKGVRGFRGELF
d_call: NA; j_call: TRBJ1-4; v_call: TRBV15; cdr3_aa: ATSRDDRDIDGKLF
d_call: NA; j_call: TRBJ2-5; v_call: TRBV30; cdr3_aa: AWSVKAGGGTQY
d_call: TRBD2; j_call: TRBJ2-1; v_call: TRBV24-1; cdr3_aa: ATGGGLSYNEQF
d_call: TRBD2; j_call: TRBJ2-1; v_call: TRBV24-1; cdr3_aa: ATSDFRTSGRAIGEF
d_call: TRBD2; j_call: TRBJ2-3; v_call: TRBV7-2; cdr3_aa: ASSPTSGGALSTDTQY
d_call: TRBD1; j_call: TRBJ2-1; v_call: TRBV12-3/TRBV12-4; cdr3_aa: ASSLVGGAGNEQF
d_call: NA; j_call: TRBJ1-5; v_call: TRBV18; cdr3_aa: ASSPSRDGQPQH
d_call: TRBD1; j_call: TRBJ1-2; v_call: TRBV12-3/TRBV12-4; cdr3_aa: ASSTGQYYGYT
d_call: NA; j_call: TRBJ1-2; v_call: TRBV19; cdr3_aa: ASSMTGNYGYT
d_call: NA; j_call: TRBJ2-2; v_call: TRBV7-2; cdr3_aa: ASSLYRRTGELF
d_call: TRBD2; j_call: TRBJ2-7; v_call: TRBV29-1; cdr3_aa: SVGFQRDPYEQY
d_call: TRBD1; j_call: TRBJ1-1; v_call: TRBV5-1; cdr3_aa: ASSPQGDRGLNTEAF
d_call: NA; j_call: TRBJ2-5; v_call: TRBV20-1; cdr3_aa: SAALTVVTETQY
d_call: NA; j_call: TRBJ2-5; v_call: TRBV5-6; cdr3_aa: ASSLSADEETQY
d_call: NA; j_call: TRBJ2-5; v_call: TRBV20-1; cdr3_aa: SARRGRDGETQY
d_call: NA; j_call: TRBJ2-3; v_call: TRBV6-6; cdr3_aa: ASRTSGGTDTQY
d_call: TRBD2; j_call: TRBJ2-1; v_call: TRBV20-1; cdr3_aa: SASGTSGSQGNEQF
d_call: NA; j_call: TRBJ2-1; v_call: TRBV29-1; cdr3_aa: AFQGGFQWAYNEQF
d_call: TRBD2; j_call: TRBJ2-1; v_call: TRBV20-1; cdr3_aa: SARDWLAGGPFNEQF
d_call: TRBD2; j_call: TRBJ2-3; v_call: TRBV20-1; cdr3_aa: SASSGGSSTDTQY
d_call: TRBD1; j_call: TRBJ1-1; v_call: TRBV18; cdr3_aa: ASSQGANTEAF
d_call: TRBD2; j_call: TRBJ2-5; v_call: TRBV12-3/TRBV12-4; cdr3_aa: ASMPSGRAGGTQY
d_call: NA; j_call: TRBJ1-1; v_call: TRBV29-1; cdr3_aa: SVANREMNTEAF
d_call: NA; j_call: TRBJ2-3; v_call: TRBV11-2; cdr3_aa: ASRGLRVHTDTQY
d_call: NA; j_call: TRBJ1-2; v_call: TRBV5-1; cdr3_aa: ASSKSAGANYGYT
d_call: TRBD1; j_call: TRBJ2-3; v_call: TRBV9; cdr3_aa: ASSYSGTGPDTQY
d_call: NA; j_call: TRBJ2-7; v_call: TRBV6-5; cdr3_aa: ASSADSYEQY
d_call: NA; j_call: TRBJ1-1; v_call: TRBV5-1; cdr3_aa: ASSLEGGGTEAF
d_call: TRBD2; j_call: TRBJ2-7; v_call: TRBV7-6; cdr3_aa: ASSLGLVEYEQY
d_call: NA; j_call: TRBJ2-7; v_call: TRBV20-1; cdr3_aa: SAHRGAYEQY
d_call: NA; j_call: TRBJ2-3; v_call: TRBV12-3/TRBV12-4; cdr3_aa: ASSLRPVTQGSTDTQY
d_call: NA; j_call: TRBJ1-5; v_call: TRBV12-3/TRBV12-4; cdr3_aa: ASSLDTGRINQPQH
d_call: NA; j_call: TRBJ2-2; v_call: TRBV5-4; cdr3_aa: ASNPQDTGELF
d_call: TRBD2; j_call: TRBJ2-3; v_call: TRBV29-1; cdr3_aa: SVRVGTSGVQRSTDTQY
d_call: NA; j_call: TRBJ2-2; v_call: TRBV7-7; cdr3_aa: ASSVGTTGELF
d_call: TRBD1; j_call: TRBJ1-2; v_call: TRBV7-3; cdr3_aa: ASSEPGGSYT
d_call: NA; j_call: TRBJ1-1; v_call: TRBV20-1; cdr3_aa: SARRAGNTEAF
d_call: TRBD2; j_call: TRBJ2-5; v_call: TRBV5-1; cdr3_aa: ASSPGLAGGQETQY